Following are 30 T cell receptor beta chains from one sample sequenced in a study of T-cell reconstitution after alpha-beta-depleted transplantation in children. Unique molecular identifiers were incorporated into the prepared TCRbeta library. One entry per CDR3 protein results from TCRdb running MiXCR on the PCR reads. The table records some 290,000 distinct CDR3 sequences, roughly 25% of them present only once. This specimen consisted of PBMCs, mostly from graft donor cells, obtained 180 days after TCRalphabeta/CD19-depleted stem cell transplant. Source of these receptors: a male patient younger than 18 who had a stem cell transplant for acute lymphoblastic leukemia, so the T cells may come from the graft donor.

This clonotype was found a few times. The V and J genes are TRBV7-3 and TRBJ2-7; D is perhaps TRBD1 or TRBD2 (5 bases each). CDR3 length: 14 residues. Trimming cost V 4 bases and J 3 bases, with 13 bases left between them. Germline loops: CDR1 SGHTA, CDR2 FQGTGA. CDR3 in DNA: TGTGCCAGCAGCTACCAAGGGACGGGCTACGAGCAGTACTTC. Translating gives CASSYQGTGYEQYF.

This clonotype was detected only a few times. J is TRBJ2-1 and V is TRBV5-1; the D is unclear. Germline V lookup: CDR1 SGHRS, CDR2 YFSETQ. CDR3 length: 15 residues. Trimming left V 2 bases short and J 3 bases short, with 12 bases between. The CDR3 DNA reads TGCGCCAGCAGCTTTCCAATGAGGAACTACAATGAGCAGTTCTTC. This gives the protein CASSFPMRNYNEQFF. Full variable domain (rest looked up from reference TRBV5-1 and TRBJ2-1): KAGVTQTPRYLIKTRGQQVTLSCSPISGHRSVSWYQQTPGQGLQFLFEYFSETQRNKGNFPGRFSGRQFSNSRSEMNVSTLELGDSALYLCASSFPMRNYNEQFFGPGTRLTVL.

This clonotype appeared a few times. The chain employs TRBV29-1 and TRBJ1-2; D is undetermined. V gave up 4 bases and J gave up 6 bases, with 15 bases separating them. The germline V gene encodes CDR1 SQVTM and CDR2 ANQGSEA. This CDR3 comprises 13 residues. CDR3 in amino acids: CSVGPEGKHGYTF. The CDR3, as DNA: TGCAGCGTTGGACCGGAAGGGAAGCATGGCTACACCTTC.

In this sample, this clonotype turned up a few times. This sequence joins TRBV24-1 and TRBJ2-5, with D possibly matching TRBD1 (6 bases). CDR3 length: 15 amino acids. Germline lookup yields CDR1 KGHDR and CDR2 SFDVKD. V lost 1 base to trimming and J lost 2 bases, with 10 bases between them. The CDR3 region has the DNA TGTGCCACCAGTGATTTTGGGACAAGTCAAGAGACCCAGTACTTC. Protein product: CATSDFGTSQETQYF.

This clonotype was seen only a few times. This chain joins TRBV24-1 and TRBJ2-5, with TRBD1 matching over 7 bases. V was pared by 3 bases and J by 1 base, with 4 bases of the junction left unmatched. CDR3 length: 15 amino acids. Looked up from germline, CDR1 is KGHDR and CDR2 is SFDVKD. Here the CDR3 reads CATSDPDRVQETQYF. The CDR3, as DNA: TGTGCCACCAGTGATCCTGACAGGGTCCAAGAGACCCAGTACTTC.

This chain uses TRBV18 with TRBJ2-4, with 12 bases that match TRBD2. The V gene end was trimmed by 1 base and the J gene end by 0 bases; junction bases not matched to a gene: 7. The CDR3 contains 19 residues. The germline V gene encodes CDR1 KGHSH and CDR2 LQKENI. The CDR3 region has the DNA TGTGCCAGCTCACCACGACTAGCGGGAGACTTCTTAGCCAAAAACATTCAGTACTTC. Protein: CASSPRLAGDFLAKNIQYF.

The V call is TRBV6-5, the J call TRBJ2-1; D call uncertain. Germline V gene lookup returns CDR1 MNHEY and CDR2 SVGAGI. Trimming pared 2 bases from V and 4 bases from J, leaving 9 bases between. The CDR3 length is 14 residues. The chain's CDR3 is CASSYIGRYNEQFF. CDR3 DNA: TGTGCCAGCAGTTACATAGGTCGGTACAATGAGCAGTTCTTC.

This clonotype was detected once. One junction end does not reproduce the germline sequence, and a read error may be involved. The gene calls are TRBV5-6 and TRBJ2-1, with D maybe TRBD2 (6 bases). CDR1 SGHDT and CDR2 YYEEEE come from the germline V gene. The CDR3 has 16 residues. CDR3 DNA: TGTGCCAGCAACTTGTTCGGGACTGGCTCCTCCAATGAGCAGTTCTTC. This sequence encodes CASNLFGTGSSNEQFF.

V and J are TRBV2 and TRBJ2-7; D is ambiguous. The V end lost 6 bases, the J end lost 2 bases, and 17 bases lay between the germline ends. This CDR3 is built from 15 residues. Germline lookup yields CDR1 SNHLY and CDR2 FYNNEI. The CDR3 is CASSDAQVFTYEQYF. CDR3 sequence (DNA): TGTGCCAGCAGCGACGCCCAGGTGTTTACCTACGAGCAGTACTTC. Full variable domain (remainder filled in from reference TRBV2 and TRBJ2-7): EPEVTQTPSHQVTQMGQEVILRCVPISNHLYFYWYRQILGQKVEFLVSFYNNEISEKSEIFDDQFSVERPDGSNFTLKIRSTKLEDSAMYFCASSDAQVFTYEQYFGPGTRLTVT.

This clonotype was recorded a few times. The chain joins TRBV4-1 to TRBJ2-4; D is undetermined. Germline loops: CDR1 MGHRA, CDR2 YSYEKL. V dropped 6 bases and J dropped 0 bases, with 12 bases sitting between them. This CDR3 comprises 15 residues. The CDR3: CASRPRFLAKNIQYF. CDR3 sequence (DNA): TGCGCCAGCAGACCTAGATTTTTAGCCAAAAACATTCAGTACTTC.

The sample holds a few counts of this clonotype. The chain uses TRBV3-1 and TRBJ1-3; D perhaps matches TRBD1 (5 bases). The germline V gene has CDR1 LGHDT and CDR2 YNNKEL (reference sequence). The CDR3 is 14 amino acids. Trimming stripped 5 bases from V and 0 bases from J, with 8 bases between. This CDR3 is CASSLDNSGNTIYF. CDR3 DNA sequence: TGTGCCAGCAGCTTGGACAACTCTGGAAACACCATATATTTT.

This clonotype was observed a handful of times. The CDR3: CASTTGTPYGYTF. The CDR3 nucleotides read TGTGCCAGCACCACCGGGACACCCTATGGCTACACCTTC. The genes are TRBV9 and TRBJ1-2; TRBD1 might be the D (6 bases). This CDR3 has 13 amino acids. V lost 6 bases and J 4 bases, leaving 13 bases between the germline ends. In germline, CDR1 is SGDLS, CDR2 YYNGEE. Full variable domain (missing parts from reference TRBV9 and TRBJ1-2): DSGVTQTPKHLITATGQRVTLRCSPRSGDLSVYWYQQSLDQGLQFLIQYYNGEERAKGNILERFSAQQFPDLHSELNLSSLELGDSALYFCASTTGTPYGYTFGSGTRLTVV.

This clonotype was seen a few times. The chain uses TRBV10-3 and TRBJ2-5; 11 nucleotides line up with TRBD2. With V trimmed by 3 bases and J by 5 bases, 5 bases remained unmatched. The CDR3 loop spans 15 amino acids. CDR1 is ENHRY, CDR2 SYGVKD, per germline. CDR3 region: CAISDLAGGWETQYF. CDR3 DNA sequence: TGTGCCATCAGTGATTTAGCGGGAGGGTGGGAGACCCAGTACTTC.

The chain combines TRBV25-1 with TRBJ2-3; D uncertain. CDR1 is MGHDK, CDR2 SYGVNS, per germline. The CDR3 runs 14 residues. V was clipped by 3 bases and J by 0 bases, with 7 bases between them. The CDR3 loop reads CASSDHGSTDTQYF. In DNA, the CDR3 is TGTGCCAGCAGTGATCACGGGAGCACAGATACGCAGTATTTT.

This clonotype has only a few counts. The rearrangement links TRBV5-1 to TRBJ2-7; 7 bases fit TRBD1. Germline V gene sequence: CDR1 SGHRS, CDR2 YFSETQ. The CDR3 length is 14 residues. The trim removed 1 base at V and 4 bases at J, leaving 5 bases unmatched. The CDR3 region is CASSLLSQGYEQYF. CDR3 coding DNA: TGCGCCAGCAGCTTGCTTTCACAGGGGTACGAGCAGTACTTC.

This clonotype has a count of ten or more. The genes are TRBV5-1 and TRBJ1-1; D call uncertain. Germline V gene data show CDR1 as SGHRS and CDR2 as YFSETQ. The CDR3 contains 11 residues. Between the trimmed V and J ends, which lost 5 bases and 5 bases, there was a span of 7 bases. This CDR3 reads CASRGGTEAFF. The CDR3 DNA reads TGCGCCAGCAGGGGTGGAACTGAAGCTTTCTTT.

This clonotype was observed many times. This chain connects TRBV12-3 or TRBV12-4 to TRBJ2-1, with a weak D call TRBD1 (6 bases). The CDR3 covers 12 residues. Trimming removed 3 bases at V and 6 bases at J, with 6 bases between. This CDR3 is CASSLGANEQFF. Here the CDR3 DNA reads TGTGCCAGCAGTTTGGGGGCCAATGAGCAGTTCTTC.

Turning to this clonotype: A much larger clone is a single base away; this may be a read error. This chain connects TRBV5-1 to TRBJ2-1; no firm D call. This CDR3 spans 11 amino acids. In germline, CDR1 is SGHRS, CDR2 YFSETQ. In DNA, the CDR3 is TGCGCCTGCAGCTCCAAGGTTGAGCAGTTCTTC. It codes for CACSSKVEQFF.

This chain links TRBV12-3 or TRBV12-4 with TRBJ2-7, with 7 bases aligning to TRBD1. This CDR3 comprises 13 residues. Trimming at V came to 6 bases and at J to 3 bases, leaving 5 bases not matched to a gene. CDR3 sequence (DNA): TGTGCCAGCAGACCGGGACAGATCTACGAGCAGTACTTC. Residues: CASRPGQIYEQYF.

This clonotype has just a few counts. The CDR3, as DNA: TGTGCCACCTCCAAGGGAGCGGGAGGGAGCACAGATACGCAGTATTTT. It yields the protein CATSKGAGGSTDTQYF. This chain connects TRBV7-8 to TRBJ2-3, with 10 bases aligning to TRBD2. V lost 10 bases and J lost 0; bases outside the gene matches: 10. Germline V CDR1 and CDR2: SGHVS, FQNEAQ. The CDR3 loop spans 16 amino acids.

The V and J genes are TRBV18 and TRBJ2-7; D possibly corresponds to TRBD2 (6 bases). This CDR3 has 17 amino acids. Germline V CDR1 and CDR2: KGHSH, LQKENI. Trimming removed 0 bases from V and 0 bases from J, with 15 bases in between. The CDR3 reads CASSPPWEAGPSYEQYF. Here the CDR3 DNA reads TGTGCCAGCTCACCACCTTGGGAGGCAGGGCCCTCCTACGAGCAGTACTTC. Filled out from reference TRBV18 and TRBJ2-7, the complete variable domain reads NAGVMQNPRHLVRRRGQEARLRCSPMKGHSHVYWYRQLPEEGLKFMVYLQKENIIDESGMPKERFSAEFPKEGPSILRIQQVVRGDSAAYFCASSPPWEAGPSYEQYFGPGTRLTVT.

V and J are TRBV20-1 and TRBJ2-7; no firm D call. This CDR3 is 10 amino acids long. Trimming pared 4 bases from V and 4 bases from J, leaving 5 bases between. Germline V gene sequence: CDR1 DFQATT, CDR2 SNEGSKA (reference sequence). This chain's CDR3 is CSAIGYEQYF. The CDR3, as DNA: TGCAGTGCTATCGGATACGAGCAGTACTTC.

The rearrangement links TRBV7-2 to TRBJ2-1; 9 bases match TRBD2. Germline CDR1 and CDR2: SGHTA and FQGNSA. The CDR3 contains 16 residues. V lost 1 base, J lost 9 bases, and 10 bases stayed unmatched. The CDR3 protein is CASSLVPGLALSEQFF. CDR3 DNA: TGTGCCAGCAGCTTAGTCCCGGGACTAGCCTTGAGTGAGCAGTTCTTC.

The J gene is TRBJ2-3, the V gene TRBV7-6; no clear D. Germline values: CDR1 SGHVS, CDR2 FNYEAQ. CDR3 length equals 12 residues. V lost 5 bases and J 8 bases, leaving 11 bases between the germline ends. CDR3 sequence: CASSPSLGTQYF. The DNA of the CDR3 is TGTGCCAGCAGCCCTAGTTTGGGTACGCAGTATTTT.

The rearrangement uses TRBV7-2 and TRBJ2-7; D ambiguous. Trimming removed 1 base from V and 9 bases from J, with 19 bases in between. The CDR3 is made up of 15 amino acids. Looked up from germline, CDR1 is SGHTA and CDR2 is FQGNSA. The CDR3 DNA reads TGTGCCAGCAGCTTAGGGCAAGGGCCTACAAGTGGGCAGTACTTC. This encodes CASSLGQGPTSGQYF.

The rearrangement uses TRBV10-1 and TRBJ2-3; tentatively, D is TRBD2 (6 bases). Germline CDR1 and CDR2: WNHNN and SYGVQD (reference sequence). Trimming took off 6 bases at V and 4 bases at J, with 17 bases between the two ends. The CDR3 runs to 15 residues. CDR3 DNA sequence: TGCGCCAGCAGCCGCGGGACCTCCGACGCAGATACGCAGTATTTT. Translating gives CASSRGTSDADTQYF.

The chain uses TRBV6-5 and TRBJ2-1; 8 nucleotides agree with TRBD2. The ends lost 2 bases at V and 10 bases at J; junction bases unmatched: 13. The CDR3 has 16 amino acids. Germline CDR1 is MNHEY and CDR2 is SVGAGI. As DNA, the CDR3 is TGTGCCAGCAGTTACGTTTGGGGAGCGGGAGAGGTAGAGCAGTTCTTC. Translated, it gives CASSYVWGAGEVEQFF.

The CDR3 sequence is CASSPHRTVMNTEAFF. The CDR3 bases are TGTGCCAGCAGCCCACACCGGACAGTAATGAACACTGAAGCTTTCTTT. The chain couples TRBV7-9 to TRBJ1-1, with D perhaps matching TRBD1 (6 bases). The CDR3 spans 16 residues. CDR1 and CDR2 from the germline V gene are SEHNR and FQNEAQ (reference sequence). Trimming took off 5 bases at V and 0 bases at J, with 16 bases between the two ends.

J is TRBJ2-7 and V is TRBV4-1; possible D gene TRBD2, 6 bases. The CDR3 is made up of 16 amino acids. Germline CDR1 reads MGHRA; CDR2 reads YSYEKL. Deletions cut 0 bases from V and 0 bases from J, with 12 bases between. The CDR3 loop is CASSQDRGFLSYEQYF. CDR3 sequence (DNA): TGCGCCAGCAGCCAAGATCGGGGGTTCCTCTCCTACGAGCAGTACTTC.

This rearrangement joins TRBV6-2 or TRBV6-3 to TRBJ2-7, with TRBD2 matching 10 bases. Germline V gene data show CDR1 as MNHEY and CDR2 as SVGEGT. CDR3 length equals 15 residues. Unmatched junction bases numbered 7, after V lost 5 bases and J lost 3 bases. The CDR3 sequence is CASSTRTSGFYEQYF. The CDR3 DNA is TGTGCCAGCAGTACTCGGACTAGCGGTTTCTACGAGCAGTACTTC.